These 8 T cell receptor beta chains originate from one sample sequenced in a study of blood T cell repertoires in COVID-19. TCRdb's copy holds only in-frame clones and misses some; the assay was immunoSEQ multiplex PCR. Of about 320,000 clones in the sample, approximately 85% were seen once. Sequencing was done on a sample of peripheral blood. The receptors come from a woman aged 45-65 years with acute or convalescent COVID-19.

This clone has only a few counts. CDR3 loop: CASSPHPLYSDTQYF. The CDR3 nucleotides read TGTGCCAGCAGCCCCCACCCGCTCTATTCTGATACGCAGTATTTT. The chain has TRBV7-7 and TRBJ2-3; D uncertain. The CDR3 is made up of 15 amino acids. V was pared by 5 bases and J by 6 bases, with 18 bases between. Germline V lookup: CDR1 SSHAT, CDR2 FNYEAQ (reference sequence). The full variable domain, completed using reference TRBV7-7 and TRBJ2-3, is GAGVSQSPRYKVTKRGQDVTLRCDPISSHATLYWYQQALGQGPEFLTYFNYEAQPDKSGLPSDRFSAERPEGSISTLTIQRTEQRDSAMYRCASSPHPLYSDTQYFGPGTRLTVL.

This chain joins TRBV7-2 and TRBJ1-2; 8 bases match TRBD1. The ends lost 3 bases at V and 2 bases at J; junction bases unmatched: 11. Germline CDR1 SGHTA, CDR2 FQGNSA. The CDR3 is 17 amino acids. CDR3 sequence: CASSFPPGQGENYGYTF. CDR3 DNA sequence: TGTGCCAGCAGCTTCCCCCCCGGACAGGGTGAAAACTATGGCTACACCTTC.

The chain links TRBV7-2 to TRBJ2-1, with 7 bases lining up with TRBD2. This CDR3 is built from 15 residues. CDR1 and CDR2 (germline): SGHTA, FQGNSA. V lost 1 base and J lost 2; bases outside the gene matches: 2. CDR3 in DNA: TGTGCCAGCAGCTTAGTGGGGGGGGCCTACAATGAGCAGTTCTTC. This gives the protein CASSLVGGAYNEQFF.

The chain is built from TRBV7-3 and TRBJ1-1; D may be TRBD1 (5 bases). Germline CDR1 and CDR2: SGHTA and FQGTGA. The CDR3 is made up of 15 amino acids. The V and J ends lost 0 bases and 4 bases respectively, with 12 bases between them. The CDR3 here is CASSLTNQGVTEAFF. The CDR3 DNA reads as TGTGCCAGCAGCTTAACGAACCAGGGCGTCACTGAAGCTTTCTTT.

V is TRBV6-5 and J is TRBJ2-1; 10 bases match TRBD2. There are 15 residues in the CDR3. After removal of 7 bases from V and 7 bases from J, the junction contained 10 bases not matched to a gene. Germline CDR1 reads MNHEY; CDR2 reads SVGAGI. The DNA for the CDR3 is TGTGCCAGCAATGTTATCGGGACTAGCGCGAATGAGCAGTTCTTC. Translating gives CASNVIGTSANEQFF.

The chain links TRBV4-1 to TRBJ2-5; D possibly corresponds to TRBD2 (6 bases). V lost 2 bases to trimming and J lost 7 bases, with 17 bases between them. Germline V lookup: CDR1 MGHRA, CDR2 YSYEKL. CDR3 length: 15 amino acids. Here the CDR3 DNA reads TGCGCCAGCAGCCAACCGGGAGTTGACAGCGGGACCCAGTACTTC. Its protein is CASSQPGVDSGTQYF.

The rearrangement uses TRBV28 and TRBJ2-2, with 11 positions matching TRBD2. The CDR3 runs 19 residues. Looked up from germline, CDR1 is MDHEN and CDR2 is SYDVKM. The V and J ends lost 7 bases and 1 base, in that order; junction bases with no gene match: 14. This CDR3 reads CASTPQGIAGGENTGELFF. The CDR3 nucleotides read TGTGCCAGCACCCCTCAGGGGATAGCGGGAGGGGAGAACACCGGGGAGCTGTTTTTT.

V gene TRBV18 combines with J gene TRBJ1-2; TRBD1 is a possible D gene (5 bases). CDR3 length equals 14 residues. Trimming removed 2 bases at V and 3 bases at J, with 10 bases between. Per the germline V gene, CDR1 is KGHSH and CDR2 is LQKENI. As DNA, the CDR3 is TGTGCCAGCTCACCAAGGGGCCAAGACTATGGCTACACCTTC. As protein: CASSPRGQDYGYTF.